This TCR beta chain is from a study of cytomegalovirus exposure and HLA in healthy donors. The CDR3 runs to 11 residues. V was trimmed by 3 bases and J by 8 bases, leaving 10 bases between them. Germline-derived CDR1 and CDR2 are DFQATT and SNEGSKA (reference sequence). To note about this clone: The antigen is not known.

Overall study findings and caveats: What a later analysis reportedly showed was that an Asian-associated ancestry cluster had fewer N-insertions than the roughly 670-donor mean. In a later analysis, at a false discovery rate of 0.05, 15,000 to 20,000 TCR beta sequences were associated with HLA alleles.

The PCR made use of 60 Vbeta and 13 Jbeta primers. The protocol was immunoSEQ multiplex PCR, while the TCRdb copy is restricted to in-frame clones and leaves out a portion. Recorded for this sample: 65,000 to 90,000 clones. The chain carries TRBV20-1 and TRBJ1-2, with no clear D. The sample was PBMCs. The receptor comes from a female donor in good health and CMV-seropositive. The CDR3 sequence is CSASQGVGYTF. The DNA for the CDR3 is TGCAGTGCTAGTCAAGGAGTGGGCTACACCTTC.